These 4 T cell receptor beta chains were sequenced from one sample in a study of CD8+ T cells in alopecia areata listed by TCRdb under 2018. The meaning of the sample's time point label: baseline before oral tofacitinib. The library was made by the immunoSEQ multiplex PCR assay. RNA was extracted from all samples and reverse transcribed into cDNA, which served as template for TCR sequencing. What TCRdb holds here is the immuneACCESS table cut down to in-frame rearrangements. Part of the clones is not present; checked against another copy, under half of the missing clones reflect an unresolved V gene, and the others are unexplained. The table for this sample lists roughly 130,000 clones; roughly 58% of them were counted only once. The ten biggest clones cover 4.5% to 5.5% of the sample. The sample in question was CD4+ T cells sorted from blood, obtained at week 0. The receptors here all came from a human donor with alopecia areata.

The chain joins TRBV27 to TRBJ1-2, with a tentative D call TRBD1 (5 bases). V lost 6 bases to trimming and J lost 4 bases, with 15 bases between them. The CDR3 is 14 amino acids. Germline V lookup: CDR1 MNHEY, CDR2 SMNVEV (reference sequence). The CDR3 DNA sequence: TGTGCCAGCAGATCGCGGGACGCCGCCTATGGCTACACCTTC. Its translation is CASRSRDAAYGYTF.

The V and J genes are TRBV4-1 and TRBJ2-2; 7 nucleotides align to TRBD2. V was clipped by 1 base and J by 0 bases; unmatched bases: 2. The germline CDR1 and CDR2 sequences are MGHRA and YSYEKL. The CDR3 totals 16 residues. The CDR3 nucleotides are TGCGCCAGCAGCCAAGTTCTAGCGGCGAACACCGGGGAGCTGTTTTTT. Encoded protein: CASSQVLAANTGELFF.

The chain combines TRBV7-2 with TRBJ2-5; D call uncertain. The CDR3 is 13 residues long. V shed 5 bases and J shed 5 bases, with 12 bases lying between them. CDR1 SGHTA and CDR2 FQGNSA come from the germline V gene. CDR3 region: CASSESGFETQYF. The CDR3, as DNA: TGTGCCAGCAGCGAAAGTGGTTTCGAGACCCAGTACTTC.

The chain uses TRBV19 and TRBJ2-5; 13 nucleotides match TRBD2. Trimming cost V 6 bases and J 4 bases; bases outside gene matches: 2. The germline CDR1 and CDR2 sequences are LNHDA and SQIVND (reference sequence). CDR3 length: 14 residues. Written as DNA, the CDR3 is TGTGCCAGTAGGACTAGCGGGAGGAGAGAGACCCAGTACTTC. This codes for CASRTSGRRETQYF.